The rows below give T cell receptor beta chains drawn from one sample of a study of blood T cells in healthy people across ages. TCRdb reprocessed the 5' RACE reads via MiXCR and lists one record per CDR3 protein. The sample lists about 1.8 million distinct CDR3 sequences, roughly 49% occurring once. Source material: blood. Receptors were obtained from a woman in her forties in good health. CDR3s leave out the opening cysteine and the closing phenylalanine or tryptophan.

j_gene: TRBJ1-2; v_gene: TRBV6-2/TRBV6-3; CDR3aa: ASRNRDRPFNYGYT
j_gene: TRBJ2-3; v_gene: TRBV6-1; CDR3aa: ASSVFQGTTDTQY
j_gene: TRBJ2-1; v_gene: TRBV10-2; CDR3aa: ASRHGTEYNEQF
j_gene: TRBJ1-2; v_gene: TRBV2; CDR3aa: ASSVENLRFDYT
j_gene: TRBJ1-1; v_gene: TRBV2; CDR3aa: ASSGSVGPQMNTEAF
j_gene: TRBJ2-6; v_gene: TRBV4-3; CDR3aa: VSSQEEAGANVLT
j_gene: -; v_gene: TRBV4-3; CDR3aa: ASRSNRGPEQY
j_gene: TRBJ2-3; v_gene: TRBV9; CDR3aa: ASSTTGGVTDTQY
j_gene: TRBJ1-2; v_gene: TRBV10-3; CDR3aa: AISPTGPYGYT
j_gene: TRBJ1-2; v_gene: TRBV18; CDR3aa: ASSPMARLNGGYT
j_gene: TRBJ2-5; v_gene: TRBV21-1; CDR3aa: ASSIGRTRLQAETQY
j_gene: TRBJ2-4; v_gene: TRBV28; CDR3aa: ASSFTSGGASLAKNIQY
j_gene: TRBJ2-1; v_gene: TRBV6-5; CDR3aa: ASSYIPPLTSGGPYNEQF
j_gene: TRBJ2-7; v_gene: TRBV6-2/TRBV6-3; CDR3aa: ASRLDWDSYEQY
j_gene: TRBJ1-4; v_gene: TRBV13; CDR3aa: ASSRRTGLYEKLF
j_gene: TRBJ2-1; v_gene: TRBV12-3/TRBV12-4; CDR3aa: ASSLRGGNEQF